The rows below give T cell receptor beta chains drawn from one sample of a study of T cell changes during pregnancy in multiple sclerosis. Measured with immunoSEQ multiplex PCR; TCRdb has only the in-frame clones, and not every one. The sample has approximately 88,000 clones, more than 90% seen once. The starting material was peripheral blood, obtained in the second trimester of pregnancy. These receptors all stem from a female donor with multiple sclerosis, enrolled in a pregnancy study. CDR3s include the opening cysteine and the closing phenylalanine or tryptophan. A D gene is named only where the DNA matches it firmly. Clone size, where shown, is once, few, many, or a class for clones that have expanded.

once	TRBJ2-3	TRBD2	TRBV9	CASSVGPRGLPPTDTQYF
.	TRBJ2-7	TRBD2	TRBV27	CASRVAGGVGTYEQYF
.	TRBJ1-5	.	TRBV27	CASSFTGGQPQHF
.	TRBJ2-2	TRBD2	TRBV5-4	CASRQLGLTNTGELFF
.	TRBJ2-5	.	TRBV5-1	CASSLLPGAQETQYF
.	TRBJ1-3	TRBD1	TRBV6-1	CASSEWGRGDAIYF
.	TRBJ2-2	.	TRBV2	CASSEVRGAGELFF
.	.	TRBD2	TRBV7-2	CASSLGTSGNNEQFF
.	TRBJ2-1	TRBD2	TRBV28	CASTVTSGNSREQFF
.	TRBJ1-1	.	TRBV19	CASSISTGGNTEAFF
.	TRBJ2-7	TRBD2	TRBV10-3	CAISAQGLAGGGGNEQYF
.	TRBJ2-3	.	TRBV4-2	CASSPSTATSTDTQYF
.	TRBJ2-2	.	TRBV5-6	CASSPMTGAFSGELFF
.	TRBJ1-5	TRBD1	TRBV10-3	CAISERDRGQQPQHF
.	TRBJ2-1	TRBD2	TRBV5-6	CASSLTSGGGDNEQFF
.	TRBJ2-7	.	TRBV27	CASGLPRGAAYEQYF
.	TRBJ1-2	.	TRBV9	CASSVGGKEVYGYTF
.	TRBJ1-4	.	TRBV7-6	CASSTSWRDEKLFF
medium-sized	TRBJ2-7	TRBD2	TRBV6-5	CASSQREGYEQYF
.	TRBJ2-3	TRBD1	TRBV5-8	CASSHGTGVVTDTQYF
once	TRBJ2-1	.	TRBV6-1	CASSERGWGSDEQFF
.	TRBJ1-1	.	TRBV2	CASSERQGWTEAFF
.	TRBJ2-3	TRBD1	TRBV6-4	CASSEDRATDTQYF
.	TRBJ2-7	.	TRBV20-1	CSARDNYEQYF
.	TRBJ2-5	.	TRBV6-1	CASRGGTQETQYF
.	TRBJ2-4	.	TRBV13	CASSLGGGKRAKNIQYF
.	TRBJ2-3	TRBD2	TRBV12-5	CASQTSEAPDTQYF
.	TRBJ1-1	TRBD1	TRBV30	CAWRLQGFTEAFF
few	TRBJ1-3	.	TRBV5-5	CASSWTSPGNTIYF
.	TRBJ1-2	TRBD1	TRBV7-2	CASSDRGRGYTF
once	TRBJ1-1	.	TRBV5-1	CASSLGGNTEAFF
.	TRBJ1-4	.	TRBV28	CASSTNRKKLFF
.	TRBJ1-5	TRBD1	TRBV2	CASRDRGPYQPQHF
.	TRBJ2-6	.	TRBV19	CASSSSGAGANVLTF
.	TRBJ2-3	TRBD2	TRBV10-2	CASTETSGTPDTQYF
.	TRBJ2-5	.	TRBV15	CATSRDLSSQYF
.	TRBJ1-3	.	TRBV19	CASKADSRSGNTIYF